This TCR beta chain was recorded in a study of blood T cell repertoires in COVID-19 (TCRdb year 2020). The study in broad terms: Collaborator samples came from the United States, Italy and Spain and covered acute and convalescent phases of COVID-19. The prospective study material was composed of cDNA or gDNA derived from T cells, B-cell-depleted T cells, or PBMCs. The dataset comprised deeply sampled blood TCRbeta repertoires from subjects exposed to, actively infected with, or recovered from COVID-19. The repertoires were made available in a free public database intended to serve as a resource for research on the immune response to SARS-CoV-2. Samples came from the ongoing ImmuneRACE study (first 160 participants) plus 1,254 subjects from 6 global collaborators. The sample metadata nearly always contained a de-identified subject ID, COVID-19 status, age in years and sex. Where HLA class I and class II types were available, the types were taken from metadata supplied by the sample provider, not from assay-based typing. Study-wide conclusions, independent of this receptor: The amount of clinical and demographic metadata varied by source and participant and was provided uncurated.

At one collaborating source in Seattle, patients were enrolled during active infection and were followed longitudinally through the course of disease. Whole blood was collected in K2EDTA tubes by collaborating institutions according to the institutions' own protocols. For TCRbeta analysis, collaborators shipped samples in one of three forms: frozen whole blood, isolated PBMCs, or DNA extracted from either of those sample types. CDR1 and CDR2, looked up from the germline V gene (reference sequence), are SGHKS and YYEKEE. Clipping removes 0 bases from V and 8 bases from J, with 20 as the unmatched junction base count. There are 19 amino acids in the CDR3, from cysteine to phenylalanine inclusive. Only CDR3 DNA remains: 57 bases, in frame from the first base. The immunoSEQ Assay, a bias-controlled multiplex PCR, was used to amplify TCRbeta CDR3 regions from genomic DNA. In the original analysis: The number of nucleated cells in each sample was estimated by amplification of reference gene primers within the assay. To quantify the absolute abundance of each unique TCRbeta CDR3 rearrangement, sequence reads were collapsed and filtered. Productive Simpson clonality was computed per sample as the square root of Simpson's diversity index over productive rearrangements. TCRdb obtained this table from immuneACCESS and retained in-frame rearrangements with V and J assigned. These tables miss some clones; where compared with another copy, unresolved V genes account for less than half of the shortfall, and the remainder is unexplained. For V, J and clone size, that table is used; D and trimming come from the DNA. Present in this sample are a few hundred thousand clones, approximately 85% of which were seen just once. Together, the top ten hold 0.75% to 0.95% of the sample.

On this clone: Its antigen remains unidentified. No much larger clone exists at a distance of one base, and base qualities are not known.

The chain is made from TRBV5-5 and TRBJ1-2, and TRBD1 matches 9 of the central bases. The clonotype originates from a human donor with COVID-19, enrolled during active disease. The donor label of this sample is uncertain. The specimen was peripheral blood. The DNA sequence is as follows: TGTGCCAGCAGCTTGGGGGTACAGGGGGCAATGTGGTCCATGGAGGGCTACACCTTC. It translates to CASSLGVQGAMWSMEGYTF.